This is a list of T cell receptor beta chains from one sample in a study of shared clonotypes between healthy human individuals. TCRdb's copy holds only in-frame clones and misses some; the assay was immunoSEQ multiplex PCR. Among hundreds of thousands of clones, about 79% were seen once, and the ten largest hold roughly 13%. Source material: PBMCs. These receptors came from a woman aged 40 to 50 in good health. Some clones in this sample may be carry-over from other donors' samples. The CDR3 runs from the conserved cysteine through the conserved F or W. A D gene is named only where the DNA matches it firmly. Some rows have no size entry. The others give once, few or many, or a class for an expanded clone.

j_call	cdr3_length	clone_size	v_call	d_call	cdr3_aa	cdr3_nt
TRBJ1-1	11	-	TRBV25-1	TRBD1	CASQGVIEAFF	TGTGCCAGCCAGGGGGTTATTGAAGCTTTCTTT
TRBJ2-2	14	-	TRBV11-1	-	CASSPTVNTGELFF	TGTGCCAGCAGCCCTACGGTGAACACCGGGGAGCTGTTTTTT
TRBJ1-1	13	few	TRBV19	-	CASGGTLNTEAFF	TGTGCCTCCGGGGGTACATTGAACACTGAAGCTTTCTTT
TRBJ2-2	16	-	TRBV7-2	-	CASSPHGGGNTGELFF	TGTGCCAGCAGCCCACACGGAGGGGGGAACACCGGGGAGCTGTTTTTT
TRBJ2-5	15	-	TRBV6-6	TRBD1	CASSYYQQGSETQYF	TGTGCCAGCAGTTACTACCAACAGGGGTCAGAGACCCAGTACTTC
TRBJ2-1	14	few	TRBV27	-	CASSPGGSYNEQFF	TGTGCCAGCAGTCCGGGGGGCTCGTACAATGAGCAGTTCTTC
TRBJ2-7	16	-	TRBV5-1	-	CASSLAGSVEGYEQYF	TGCGCCAGCAGCTTGGCAGGGTCTGTCGAGGGGTACGAGCAGTACTTC
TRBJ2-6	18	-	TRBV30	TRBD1	CAWSYPGTGASGANVLTF	TGTGCCTGGAGTTACCCCGGGACAGGAGCTTCTGGGGCCAACGTCCTGACTTTC
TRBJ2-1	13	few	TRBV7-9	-	CASSLVYRVEQFF	TGTGCCAGCAGCTTAGTTTACAGGGTTGAGCAGTTCTTC
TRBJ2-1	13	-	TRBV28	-	CASRGTGNNEQFF	TGTGCCAGCAGAGGGACTGGAAACAATGAGCAGTTCTTC
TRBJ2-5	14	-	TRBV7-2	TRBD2	CASSRGGFQETQYF	TGTGCCAGCAGCCGGGGAGGGTTCCAAGAGACCCAGTACTTC
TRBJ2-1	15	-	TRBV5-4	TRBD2	CASSLDGGRADEQFF	TGTGCCAGCAGCTTGGACGGCGGGAGGGCTGATGAGCAGTTCTTC
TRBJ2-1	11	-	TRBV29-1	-	CSVGGRNEQFF	TGCAGCGTTGGTGGGAGGAATGAGCAGTTCTTC
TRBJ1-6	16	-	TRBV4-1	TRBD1	CASSQYQGAKNSPLHF	TGCGCCAGCAGCCAGTATCAGGGGGCAAAGAATTCACCCCTCCACTTT
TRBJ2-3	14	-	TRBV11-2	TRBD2	CASDRGGESDTQYF	TGTGCCAGCGACCGGGGAGGGGAGTCAGATACGCAGTATTTT
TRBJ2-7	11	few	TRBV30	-	CAWSTSAEQYF	TGTGCCTGGAGTACTTCAGCCGAGCAGTACTTC
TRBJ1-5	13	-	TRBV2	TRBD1	CASSGTGNQPQHF	TGTGCCAGCAGTGGGACAGGGAACCAGCCCCAGCATTTT